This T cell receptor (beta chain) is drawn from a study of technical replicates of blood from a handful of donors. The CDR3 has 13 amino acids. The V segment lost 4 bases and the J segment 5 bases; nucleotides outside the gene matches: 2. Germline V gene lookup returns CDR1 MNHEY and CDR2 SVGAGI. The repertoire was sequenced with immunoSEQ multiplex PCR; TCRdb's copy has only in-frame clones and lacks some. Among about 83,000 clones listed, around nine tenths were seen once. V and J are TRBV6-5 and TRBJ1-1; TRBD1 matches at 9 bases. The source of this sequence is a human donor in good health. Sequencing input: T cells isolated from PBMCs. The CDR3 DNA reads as TGTGCCAGCAGTTCTGGGACAGGGACTGAAGCTTTCTTT. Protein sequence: CASSSGTGTEAFF.